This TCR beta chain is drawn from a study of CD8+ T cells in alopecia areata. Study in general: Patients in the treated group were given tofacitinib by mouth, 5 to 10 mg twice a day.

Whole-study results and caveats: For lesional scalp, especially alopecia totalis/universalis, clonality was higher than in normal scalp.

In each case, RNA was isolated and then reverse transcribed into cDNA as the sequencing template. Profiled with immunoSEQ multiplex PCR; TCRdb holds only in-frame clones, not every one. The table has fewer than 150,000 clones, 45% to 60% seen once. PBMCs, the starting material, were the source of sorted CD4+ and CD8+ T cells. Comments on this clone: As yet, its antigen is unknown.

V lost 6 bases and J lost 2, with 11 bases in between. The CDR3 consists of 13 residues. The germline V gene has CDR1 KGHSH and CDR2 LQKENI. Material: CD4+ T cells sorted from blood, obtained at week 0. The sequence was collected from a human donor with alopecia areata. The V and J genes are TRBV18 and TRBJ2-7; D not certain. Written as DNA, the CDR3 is TGTGCCAGCTCTCCTCAGGTGACCTACGAGCAGTACTTC. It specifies CASSPQVTYEQYF.